The 8 T cell receptor beta chains reported below all come from one sample, sequenced in a study of CD8 T cells in Susac syndrome. RNA in amounts of about 0.45 to 1 ug was reverse transcribed with random hexamers. MiXCR, run by TCRdb on the immunoSEQ multiplex PCR reads, gives a single entry per CDR3 protein. The sample shows about 300,000 distinct CDR3 sequences, about 90% of them seen only once. The material sequenced was CD4+ T cells from PBMCs. The source of these receptors is a human donor with multiple sclerosis.

The V call is TRBV19, the J call TRBJ1-2, with D unclear. Germline V CDR1 and CDR2: LNHDA, SQIVND (reference sequence). Trimming pared 0 bases from V and 2 bases from J, leaving 10 bases between. This CDR3 contains 15 residues. DNA for the CDR3: TGTGCCAGTAGTATAGATTCGGACGGAAACTATGGCTACACCTTC. This codes for CASSIDSDGNYGYTF.

The gene calls are TRBV4-1 and TRBJ1-3; D gene ambiguous. CDR1 is MGHRA, CDR2 YSYEKL, per germline. This CDR3 region has 15 residues. The V gene lost 2 bases and the J gene lost 0 bases, with 8 bases spanning the gap. CDR3 loop: CASSQLLSSGNTIYF. DNA of the CDR3: TGCGCCAGCAGCCAACTTTTGAGCTCTGGAAACACCATATATTTT.

The chain uses TRBV4-3 and TRBJ2-5; no clear D gene. Trimming shortened V by 1 base and J by 4 bases, and 16 bases separated the two germline ends. Germline lookup yields CDR1 LGHNA and CDR2 YSLEER. CDR3 length equals 16 residues. The DNA of the CDR3 is TGCGCCAGCAGCCAAGGACGACCGGACCGGGCAGAGACCCAGTACTTC. Encoded protein: CASSQGRPDRAETQYF.

The chain couples TRBV20-1 to TRBJ2-2; D possibly matches TRBD1 or TRBD2 (6 bases each). Trimming removed 3 bases from V and 2 bases from J, with 13 bases in between. Looked up from germline, CDR1 is DFQATT and CDR2 is SNEGSKA (reference sequence). CDR3 length: 15 residues. CDR3 bases: TGCAGTGCTAGTATCCCGGGGGCAAACACCGGGGAGCTGTTTTTT. Its translation is CSASIPGANTGELFF.

V is TRBV7-9 and J is TRBJ1-5, with TRBD1 matching 7 bases. The ends lost 6 bases at V and 5 bases at J; junction bases unmatched: 7. Germline values: CDR1 SEHNR, CDR2 FQNEAQ (reference sequence). This CDR3 has 14 amino acids. The DNA for the CDR3 is TGTGCCAGCAGGCGGACAGGCGTTGATCAGCCCCAGCATTTT. Translation gives CASRRTGVDQPQHF.

The rearrangement joins TRBV20-1 to TRBJ2-7, with a tentative D call TRBD1 (6 bases). The CDR3 runs to 12 residues. V was cut by 6 bases and J by 1 base, with 10 bases left in between. Per germline, CDR1 DFQATT and CDR2 SNEGSKA (reference sequence). The CDR3 reads CSAKTGSYEQYF. As DNA, the CDR3 is TGCAGTGCGAAGACAGGATCCTACGAGCAGTACTTC.

V usage is TRBV30 and J usage is TRBJ2-5; TRBD2 aligns across 10 bases. Unmatched junction bases numbered 4, after V lost 4 bases and J lost 2 bases. CDR3 length: 14 residues. Germline lookup yields CDR1 GTSNPN and CDR2 SVGIG (reference sequence). CDR3 region: CAWKGAGGQETQYF. The CDR3 DNA is TGTGCCTGGAAAGGAGCGGGAGGGCAAGAGACCCAGTACTTC.

The gene calls are TRBV30 and TRBJ1-4, with TRBD1 as a possible D gene (5 bases). Germline CDR1 is GTSNPN and CDR2 is SVGIG (reference sequence). The CDR3 runs 14 residues. Trimming removed 5 bases from V and 4 bases from J, with 14 bases in between. CDR3 residues: CAWEKGILNEKLFF. Here the CDR3 DNA reads TGTGCCTGGGAAAAGGGGATACTTAATGAAAAACTGTTTTTT. The full variable domain, with the rest looked up from reference TRBV30 and TRBJ1-4, is SQTIHQWPATLVQPVGSPLSLECTVEGTSNPNLYWYRQAAGRGLQLLFYSVGIGQISSEVPQNLSASRPQDRQFILSSKKLLLSDSGFYLCAWEKGILNEKLFFGSGTQLSVL.